The 14 T cell receptor beta chains below come from one sample, sequenced in a study of T cell clones after liver transplantation. The data were produced by immunoSEQ multiplex PCR, yet TCRdb's version contains in-frame clones alone and is incomplete. The table lists 35,000 to 45,000 clones, more than 70% of them singletons. The sample in question was CD4+ T cells from blood, obtained 24 months after liver transplant. The receptor source for this set is a human patient who received a liver transplant. Certain T cells may be donor cells from the graft.

The V call is TRBV7-2, the J call TRBJ1-2; D ambiguous. Germline CDR1 is SGHTA and CDR2 is FQGNSA. The CDR3 consists of 13 residues. The V and J ends lost 4 bases and 0 bases respectively, with 6 bases between them. CDR3: CASSSLANYGYTF. As DNA, the CDR3 is TGTGCCAGCAGCTCCTTGGCTAACTATGGCTACACCTTC.

This chain uses TRBV28 with TRBJ2-1; TRBD2 agrees at 9 bases. This CDR3 spans 15 amino acids. The germline V gene encodes CDR1 MDHEN and CDR2 SYDVKM. V lost 4 bases, J lost 8 bases, and 9 bases stayed unmatched. The CDR3 sequence is CASSYRSGGIDEQFF. CDR3 sequence (DNA): TGTGCCAGCAGTTACCGTAGCGGGGGCATCGATGAGCAGTTCTTC.

The chain links TRBV7-2 to TRBJ1-1; D is unresolved. The CDR3 consists of 14 residues. V was clipped by 1 base and J by 7 bases, with 13 bases between them. Germline V gives CDR1 SGHTA, CDR2 FQGNSA. CDR3 in amino acids: CASSLVGLRVEAFF. The CDR3 region has the DNA TGTGCCAGCAGCTTAGTTGGCCTCCGTGTTGAAGCTTTCTTT. The complete variable domain, with remaining parts taken from reference TRBV7-2 and TRBJ1-1, reads GAGVSQSPSNKVTEKGKDVELRCDPISGHTALYWYRQSLGQGLEFLIYFQGNSAPDKSGLPSDRFSAERTGGSVSTLTIQRTQQEDSAVYLCASSLVGLRVEAFFGQGTRLTVV.

This clone appeared once. This chain connects TRBV19 to TRBJ1-5; 9 bases agree with TRBD1. With 6 bases clipped from V and 7 bases from J, the junction kept 10 bases outside the gene matches. The CDR3 length is 15 residues. The germline V gene has CDR1 LNHDA and CDR2 SQIVND (reference sequence). The CDR3 spells CASSTGGQVYQPQHF. The CDR3 DNA is TGTGCCAGTAGCACAGGGGGCCAAGTTTACCAGCCCCAGCATTTT.

The genes are TRBV29-1 and TRBJ1-4; no definite D call. Germline CDR1 and CDR2: SQVTM and ANQGSEA. V lost 6 bases to trimming and J lost 8 bases, with 10 bases between them. The CDR3 has 11 residues. CDR3 sequence (DNA): TGCAGCGTCCAGAACGGGGAAAAACTGTTTTTT. It specifies CSVQNGEKLFF.

The V call is TRBV5-1, the J call TRBJ2-1, with D perhaps matching TRBD2 (6 bases). The germline gives CDR1 SGHRS, CDR2 YFSETQ. The V end was cut by 5 bases, the J end by 9 bases, with 21 bases between. The CDR3 has 15 amino acids. CDR3: CASRSTPGAQGEQFF. The DNA of the CDR3 is TGCGCCAGCAGGTCGACTCCGGGAGCCCAGGGTGAGCAGTTCTTC. Combining the CDR3 with reference TRBV5-1 and TRBJ2-1 gives the whole variable domain KAGVTQTPRYLIKTRGQQVTLSCSPISGHRSVSWYQQTPGQGLQFLFEYFSETQRNKGNFPGRFSGRQFSNSRSEMNVSTLELGDSALYLCASRSTPGAQGEQFFGPGTRLTVL.

This clone was found a few times. The V and J genes are TRBV6-5 and TRBJ1-1; D ambiguous. The V end was cut by 0 bases, the J end by 1 base, with 9 bases between. The CDR3 extends over 15 amino acids. CDR1 and CDR2 (germline): MNHEY, SVGAGI. CDR3 in amino acids: CASSYSNNPNTEAFF. The CDR3 bases are TGTGCCAGCAGTTACTCGAATAACCCGAACACTGAAGCTTTCTTT.

J is TRBJ1-3 and V is TRBV6-6; D remains unclear. CDR3 length: 15 amino acids. V was trimmed by 0 bases and J by 0 bases, leaving 6 bases between them. Per the germline V gene, CDR1 is MNHNY and CDR2 is SVGAGI (reference sequence). The CDR3 region is CASSYSRLSGNTIYF. CDR3 in DNA: TGTGCCAGCAGTTACTCGAGACTCTCTGGAAACACCATATATTTT.

By share, this clone ranks as medium-sized. The rearrangement joins TRBV29-1 to TRBJ1-2, with a possible D match to TRBD1 (5 bases). The germline CDR1 and CDR2 sequences are SQVTM and ANQGSEA. The CDR3 spans 12 residues. V dropped 4 bases and J dropped 5 bases, with 11 bases sitting between them. The CDR3 sequence is CSVVSPGYGYTF. In DNA, the CDR3 is TGCAGCGTTGTTTCCCCAGGGTATGGCTACACCTTC.

CDR3 nucleotides: TGCGCCAGCAGCCAAGTTCAGGGTTTGCCACCCCTCCACTTT. Its translation is CASSQVQGLPPLHF. The rearrangement uses TRBV4-3 and TRBJ1-6; D might be TRBD1 (5 bases). Germline CDR1 and CDR2: LGHNA and YSLEER. V was shortened by 1 base and J by 11 bases, with 12 bases between the two germline ends. This CDR3 comprises 14 residues.

The J gene is TRBJ2-2, the V gene TRBV9; unclear D gene. The germline V gene encodes CDR1 SGDLS and CDR2 YYNGEE. The CDR3 loop spans 16 amino acids. Trimming pared 0 bases from V and 0 bases from J, leaving 9 bases between. CDR3 in DNA: TGTGCCAGCAGCGTAGCTCCAGCTCCGAACACCGGGGAGCTGTTTTTT. This sequence encodes CASSVAPAPNTGELFF.

The chain links TRBV9 to TRBJ2-3; the D is unclear. The CDR3 spans 14 residues. V lost 0 bases to trimming and J lost 7 bases, with 12 bases between them. Germline V lookup: CDR1 SGDLS, CDR2 YYNGEE. The CDR3 DNA reads as TGTGCCAGCAGCGTAGACCAATACTTCTATACGCAGTATTTT. Translation gives CASSVDQYFYTQYF. Combining the CDR3 with reference TRBV9 and TRBJ2-3 gives the whole variable domain DSGVTQTPKHLITATGQRVTLRCSPRSGDLSVYWYQQSLDQGLQFLIQYYNGEERAKGNILERFSAQQFPDLHSELNLSSLELGDSALYFCASSVDQYFYTQYFGPGTRLTVL.

This clone was recorded once. The sample has other DNA sequences that encode this CDR3 too. The chain uses TRBV18 and TRBJ2-7, with 10 bases that match TRBD2. V gave up 3 bases and J gave up 2 bases; unmatched junction bases: 4. CDR1 and CDR2 (germline): KGHSH, LQKENI. The CDR3 sequence is 15 residues long. The CDR3 DNA is TGTGCCAGCTCACCTCGAACTAGCGGGGCCTACGAGCAGTACTTC. This gives the protein CASSPRTSGAYEQYF. Full variable domain (outside the CDR3, taken from reference TRBV18 and TRBJ2-7): NAGVMQNPRHLVRRRGQEARLRCSPMKGHSHVYWYRQLPEEGLKFMVYLQKENIIDESGMPKERFSAEFPKEGPSILRIQQVVRGDSAAYFCASSPRTSGAYEQYFGPGTRLTVT.

This clone was seen a single time. The rearrangement uses TRBV29-1 and TRBJ1-1, with D hard to call. CDR1 SQVTM and CDR2 ANQGSEA come from the germline V gene. V was cut by 8 bases and J by 3 bases, with 7 bases left in between. The CDR3 has 10 residues. The CDR3 region has the DNA TGCAGCACCCGCGACACTGAAGCTTTCTTT. Translation gives CSTRDTEAFF.